This T cell receptor (beta chain) was found in a study of control samples from healthy donors and cancer patients. TCRdb's table, derived via immunoSEQ multiplex PCR, lists solely in-frame clones and lacks some. The sample records about 130,000 clones, just under 95% being singletons. In this sample, this clone turned up once. The source is a man between 60 and 70 years old with colorectal cancer. The sequencing input was PBMCs.

As DNA, the CDR3 is TGTGCCAGCAGGCAGGGTGTGCAGGGCTACACCTTC. Translated: CASRQGVQGYTF. This rearrangement joins TRBV9 to TRBJ1-2, with a weak D call TRBD1 (5 bases). V lost 5 bases and J 8 bases, leaving 13 bases between the germline ends. Germline CDR1 reads SGDLS; CDR2 reads YYNGEE. CDR3 length equals 12 residues. The entire variable domain, with the rest obtained from reference TRBV9 and TRBJ1-2, is as follows: DSGVTQTPKHLITATGQRVTLRCSPRSGDLSVYWYQQSLDQGLQFLIQYYNGEERAKGNILERFSAQQFPDLHSELNLSSLELGDSALYFCASRQGVQGYTFGSGTRLTVV.